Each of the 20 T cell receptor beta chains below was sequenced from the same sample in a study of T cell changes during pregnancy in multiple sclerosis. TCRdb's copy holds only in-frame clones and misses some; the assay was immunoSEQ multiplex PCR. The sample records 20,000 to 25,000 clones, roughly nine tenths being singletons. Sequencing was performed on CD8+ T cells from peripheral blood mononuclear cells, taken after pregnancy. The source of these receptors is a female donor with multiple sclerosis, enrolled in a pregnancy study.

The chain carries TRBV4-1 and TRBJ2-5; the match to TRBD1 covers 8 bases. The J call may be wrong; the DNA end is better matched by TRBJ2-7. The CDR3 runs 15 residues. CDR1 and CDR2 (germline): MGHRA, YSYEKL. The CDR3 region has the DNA TGCGCCAGCAGCCAAGTGGGACAGGCGGGTATCGAGCAGTACTTC. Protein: CASSQVGQAGIEQYF.

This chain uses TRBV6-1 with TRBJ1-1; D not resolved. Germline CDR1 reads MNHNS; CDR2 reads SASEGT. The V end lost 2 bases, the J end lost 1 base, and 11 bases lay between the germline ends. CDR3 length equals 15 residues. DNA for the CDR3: TGTGCCAGCAGTGAATCTCACCTATGGAACACTGAAGCTTTCTTT. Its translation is CASSESHLWNTEAFF.

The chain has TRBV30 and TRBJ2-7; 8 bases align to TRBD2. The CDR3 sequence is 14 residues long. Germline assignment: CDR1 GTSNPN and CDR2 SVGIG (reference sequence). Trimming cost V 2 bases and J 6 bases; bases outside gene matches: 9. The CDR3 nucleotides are TGTGCCTGGAGTCCCGGGACTAGTGGAGGCGAGCAGTACTTC. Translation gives CAWSPGTSGGEQYF.

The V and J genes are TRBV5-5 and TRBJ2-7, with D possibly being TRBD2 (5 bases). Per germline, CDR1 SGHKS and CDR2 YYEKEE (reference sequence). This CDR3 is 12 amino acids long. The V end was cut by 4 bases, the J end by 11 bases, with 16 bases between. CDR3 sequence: CASSPLALCEYF. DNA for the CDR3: TGTGCCAGCAGCCCTCTAGCTCTCTGTGAGTACTTC.

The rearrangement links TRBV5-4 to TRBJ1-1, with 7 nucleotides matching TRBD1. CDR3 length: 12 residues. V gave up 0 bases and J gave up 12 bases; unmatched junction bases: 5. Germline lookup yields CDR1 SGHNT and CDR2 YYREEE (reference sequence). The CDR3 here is CASSLGRGLTFF. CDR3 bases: TGTGCCAGCAGCTTGGGTAGGGGGCTAACTTTCTTT.

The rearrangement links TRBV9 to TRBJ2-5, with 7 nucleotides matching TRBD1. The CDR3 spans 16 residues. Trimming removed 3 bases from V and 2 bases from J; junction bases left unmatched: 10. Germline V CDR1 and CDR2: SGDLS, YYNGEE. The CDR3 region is CASSAPGGQSQETQYF. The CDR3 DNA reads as TGTGCCAGCAGCGCACCTGGGGGACAGTCGCAAGAGACCCAGTACTTC. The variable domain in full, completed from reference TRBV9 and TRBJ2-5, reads DSGVTQTPKHLITATGQRVTLRCSPRSGDLSVYWYQQSLDQGLQFLIQYYNGEERAKGNILERFSAQQFPDLHSELNLSSLELGDSALYFCASSAPGGQSQETQYFGPGTRLLVL.

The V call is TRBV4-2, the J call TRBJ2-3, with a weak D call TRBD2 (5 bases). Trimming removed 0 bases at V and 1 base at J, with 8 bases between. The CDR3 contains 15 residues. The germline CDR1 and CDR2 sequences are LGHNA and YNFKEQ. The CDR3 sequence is CASSQEISGTDTQYF. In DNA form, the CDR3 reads TGTGCCAGCAGCCAAGAAATTAGCGGCACAGATACGCAGTATTTT.

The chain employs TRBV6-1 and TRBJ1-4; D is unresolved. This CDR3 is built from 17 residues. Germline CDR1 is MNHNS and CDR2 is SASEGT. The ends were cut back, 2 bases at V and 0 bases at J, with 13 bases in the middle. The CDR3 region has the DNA TGTGCCAGCAGTGAACTGGGAGGGTTCGCAACTAATGAAAAACTGTTTTTT. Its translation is CASSELGGFATNEKLFF.

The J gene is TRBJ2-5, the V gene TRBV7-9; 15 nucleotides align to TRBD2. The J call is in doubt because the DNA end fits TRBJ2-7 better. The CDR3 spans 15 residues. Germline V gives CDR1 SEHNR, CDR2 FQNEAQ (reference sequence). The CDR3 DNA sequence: TGTGCCAGCAGCATCGGGACTAGCGGGAGGTACGAGCAGTACTTC. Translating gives CASSIGTSGRYEQYF.

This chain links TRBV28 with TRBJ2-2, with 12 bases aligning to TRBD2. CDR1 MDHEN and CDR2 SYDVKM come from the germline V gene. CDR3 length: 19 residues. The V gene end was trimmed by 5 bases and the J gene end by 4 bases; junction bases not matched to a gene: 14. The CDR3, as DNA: TGTGCCAGCAGTATGGTCGAGGGGCTAGCGGGAGGGATCACCGGGGAGCTGTTTTTT. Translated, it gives CASSMVEGLAGGITGELFF.

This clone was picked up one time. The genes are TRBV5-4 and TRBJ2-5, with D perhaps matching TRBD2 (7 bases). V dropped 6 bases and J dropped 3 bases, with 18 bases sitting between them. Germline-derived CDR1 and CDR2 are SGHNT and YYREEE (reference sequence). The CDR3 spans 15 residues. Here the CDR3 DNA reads TGTGCCAGCACTAAGGGGGGGAGCCCTAAAGAGACCCAGTACTTC. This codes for CASTKGGSPKETQYF.

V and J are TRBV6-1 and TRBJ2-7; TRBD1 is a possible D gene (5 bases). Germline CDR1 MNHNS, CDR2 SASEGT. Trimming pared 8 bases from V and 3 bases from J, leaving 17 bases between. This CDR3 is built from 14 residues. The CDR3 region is CASLPIDSYYEQYF. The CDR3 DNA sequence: TGTGCCAGCCTACCAATCGACAGTTACTACGAGCAGTACTTC.

CDR3 DNA: TGTGCCAGCAGTTGGGGCCTGGAGACCGGGGAGCTGTTTTTT. Protein: CASSWGLETGELFF. The chain combines TRBV6-5 with TRBJ2-2; the D gene is possibly TRBD1 (5 bases). The V gene's germline CDR1 is MNHEY and CDR2 SVGAGI. The CDR3 runs 14 residues. Trimming left V 4 bases short and J 5 bases short, with 11 bases between.

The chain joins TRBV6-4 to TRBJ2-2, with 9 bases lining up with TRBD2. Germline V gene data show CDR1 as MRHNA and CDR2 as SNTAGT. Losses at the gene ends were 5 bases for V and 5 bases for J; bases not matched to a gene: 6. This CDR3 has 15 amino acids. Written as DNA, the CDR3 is TGTGCCAGCAGTCCACTAGCGGGTACAACCGGGGAGCTGTTTTTT. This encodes CASSPLAGTTGELFF.

The DNA for the CDR3 is TGTGCCAGCAGTCTGGACACATACGAGCAGTACTTC. It is translated as CASSLDTYEQYF. The chain combines TRBV6-1 with TRBJ2-7; D possibly corresponds to TRBD1 (5 bases). This CDR3 is built from 12 residues. Deletions cut 5 bases from V and 4 bases from J, with 9 bases between. The germline V gene encodes CDR1 MNHNS and CDR2 SASEGT.

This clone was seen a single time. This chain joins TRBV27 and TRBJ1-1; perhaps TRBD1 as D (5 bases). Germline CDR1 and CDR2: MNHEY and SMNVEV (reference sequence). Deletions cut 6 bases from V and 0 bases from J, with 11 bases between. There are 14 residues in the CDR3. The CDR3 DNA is TGTGCCAGCAGCTTGGGGGGAATGAACACTGAAGCTTTCTTT. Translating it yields CASSLGGMNTEAFF.

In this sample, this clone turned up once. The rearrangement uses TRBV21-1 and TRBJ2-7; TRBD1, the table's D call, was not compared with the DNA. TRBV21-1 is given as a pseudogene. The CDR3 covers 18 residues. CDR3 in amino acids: CASSKHQGRGRVLNEQYF. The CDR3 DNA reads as TGTGCCAGCAGCAAACATCAGGGCAGGGGGCGCGTTCTCAACGAGCAGTACTTC.

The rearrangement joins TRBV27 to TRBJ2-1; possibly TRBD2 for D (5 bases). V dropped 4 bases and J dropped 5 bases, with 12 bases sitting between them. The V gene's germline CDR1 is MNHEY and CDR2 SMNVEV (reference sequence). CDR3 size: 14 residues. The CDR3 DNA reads TGTGCCAGCAGTTACACGGGATCAAACAATGAGCAGTTCTTC. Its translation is CASSYTGSNNEQFF.

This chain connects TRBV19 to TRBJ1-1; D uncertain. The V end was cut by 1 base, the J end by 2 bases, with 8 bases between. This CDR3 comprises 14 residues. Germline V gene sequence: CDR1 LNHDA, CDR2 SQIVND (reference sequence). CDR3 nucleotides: TGTGCCAGTAGTATAGGAGAGGGAAACACTGAAGCTTTCTTT. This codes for CASSIGEGNTEAFF. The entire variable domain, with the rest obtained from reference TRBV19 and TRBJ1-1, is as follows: DGGITQSPKYLFRKEGQNVTLSCEQNLNHDAMYWYRQDPGQGLRLIYYSQIVNDFQKGDIAEGYSVSREKKESFPLTVTSAQKNPTAFYLCASSIGEGNTEAFFGQGTRLTVV.

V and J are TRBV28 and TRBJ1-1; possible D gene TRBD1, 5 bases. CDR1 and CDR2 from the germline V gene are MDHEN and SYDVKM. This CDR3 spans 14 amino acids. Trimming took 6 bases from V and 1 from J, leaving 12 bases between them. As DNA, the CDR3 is TGTGCCAGCAGCTCGGGGGGGACGAACACTGAAGCTTTCTTT. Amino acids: CASSSGGTNTEAFF.